This entry is about one T cell receptor (beta chain). The sample is drawn from a study of CD8 T cells in Susac syndrome. Per the germline V gene, CDR1 is SGHDN and CDR2 is FVKESK. The CDR3 totals 14 residues. Trimming left V 6 bases short and J 6 bases short, with 17 bases between. Random hexamers were used to reverse transcribe an amount of roughly 0.45 to 1 ug RNA. With immunoSEQ multiplex PCR, TCR beta CDR3 was amplified across 54 Vbeta and 13 Jbeta. TCRdb independently ran MiXCR on the immunoSEQ multiplex PCR reads; one entry per CDR3 protein. This table holds around 150,000 distinct CDR3 sequences, around 94% found once.

Sample: CD4+ T cells from PBMCs. The TCR comes from a human donor in good health. The J gene is TRBJ1-1, the V gene TRBV14; D remains ambiguous. The CDR3 DNA is TGTGCCAGCAGTCCAACTTCAGGCGGCGCTGAAGCTTTCTTT. Protein: CASSPTSGGAEAFF.